This entry lists 28 T cell receptor beta chains sequenced from one sample in a study of PD-L1 blockade in urothelial cancer. The repertoire was sequenced with immunoSEQ multiplex PCR; TCRdb's copy has only in-frame clones and lacks some. The sample carries about 41,000 clones, more than 75% recorded once. Time point of the sample: peripheral blood 6 weeks after treatment start. The sequencing here drew on PBMCs, taken around atezolizumab (anti-PD-L1) treatment. The origin of the receptors is a man aged 70 or older with urothelial cancer.

The rearrangement joins TRBV10-2 to TRBJ2-3, with TRBD2 matching 14 bases. The CDR3 totals 16 residues. The ends lost 6 bases at V and 6 bases at J; junction bases unmatched: 8. Germline-derived CDR1 and CDR2 are WSHSY and SAAADI. The CDR3 coding sequence is TGCGCCAGCAGGGACCCGGGACTAGCGGGGGTCGATACGCAGTATTTT. Its translation: CASRDPGLAGVDTQYF.

V usage is TRBV19 and J usage is TRBJ2-5; 9 bases fit TRBD1. From germline, CDR1 is LNHDA and CDR2 SQIVND (reference sequence). This CDR3 is built from 14 residues. J was trimmed by 5 bases and V by 3 bases; bases with no gene match: 4. The CDR3 loop is CASSIGTGLETQYF. The CDR3 region has the DNA TGTGCCAGTAGTATTGGGACAGGGCTGGAGACCCAGTACTTC.

The gene calls are TRBV7-2 and TRBJ2-5; 10 bases agree with TRBD2. The CDR3 is made up of 16 amino acids. V lost 5 bases, J lost 4 bases, and 10 bases stayed unmatched. Germline V gene data show CDR1 as SGHTA and CDR2 as FQGNSA. The CDR3 sequence: CASSPASGRALETQYF. The CDR3 region has the DNA TGTGCCAGCAGCCCGGCCAGCGGGAGGGCCCTAGAGACCCAGTACTTC.

The chain couples TRBV27 to TRBJ2-1; 7 positions agree with TRBD2. Germline V gene lookup returns CDR1 MNHEY and CDR2 SMNVEV (reference sequence). The J segment lost 4 bases and the V segment lost 3 bases, leaving 9 bases of the junction unmatched. The length of the CDR3 is 16 residues. Here the CDR3 DNA reads TGTGCCAGCAGTTTGTCTAGCGGCTTAATTTACAATGAGCAGTTCTTC. It translates to CASSLSSGLIYNEQFF.

The chain employs TRBV29-1 and TRBJ2-6, with TRBD1 matching over 8 bases. The length of the CDR3 is 15 residues. CDR1 is SQVTM and CDR2 is ANQGSEA in the germline V gene. Trimming cost V 4 bases and J 1 base; bases outside gene matches: 3. The CDR3 region has the DNA TGCAGCGTTGTGCAGGGGGCATCTGGGGCCAACGTCCTGACTTTC. Protein sequence: CSVVQGASGANVLTF.

The chain combines TRBV5-1 with TRBJ2-7, with a weak D call TRBD1 (6 bases). The CDR3 runs 23 residues. The V end lost 5 bases, the J end lost 5 bases, and 44 bases lay between the germline ends. Germline CDR1 SGHRS, CDR2 YFSETQ. The CDR3 sequence: CASSAWGQARTGGWDLDPDEQYF. The CDR3 DNA reads as TGCGCCAGCAGTGCCTGGGGGCAGGCAAGAACGGGCGGTTGGGACCTAGATCCCGACGAGCAGTACTTC.

The chain uses TRBV27 and TRBJ2-2; the D gene is possibly TRBD2 (6 bases). The V gene lost 4 bases and the J gene lost 7 bases, with 19 bases spanning the gap. The length of the CDR3 is 16 residues. Germline CDR1 MNHEY, CDR2 SMNVEV (reference sequence). CDR3 sequence reads: CASSSLGTAVVGELFF. CDR3 bases: TGTGCCAGCAGTTCCCTAGGGACTGCGGTGGTCGGGGAGCTGTTTTTT.

This clone turned up a few times. CDR3 sequence (DNA): TGTGCCAGCTCGGACAGGGAAGGCGAAAAACTGTTTTTT. Protein sequence: CASSDREGEKLFF. The chain recombines TRBV27 with TRBJ1-4; 8 nucleotides match TRBD1. The CDR3 is made up of 13 amino acids. The V and J ends lost 8 bases and 8 bases, in that order; junction bases with no gene match: 7. CDR1 is MNHEY and CDR2 is SMNVEV in the germline V gene (reference sequence).

V and J are TRBV28 and TRBJ2-2; 9 bases map to TRBD1. The CDR3 has 18 amino acids. Germline V gene data show CDR1 as MDHEN and CDR2 as SYDVKM. Trimming removed 2 bases from V and 3 bases from J; junction bases left unmatched: 10. Written as DNA, the CDR3 is TGTGCCAGCAGTTTAGGGACAGGGAAAGGGGTGTACACCGGGGAGCTGTTTTTT. As protein: CASSLGTGKGVYTGELFF.

This clone was found a few times. This chain joins TRBV7-9 and TRBJ1-2; D unclear. CDR1 SEHNR and CDR2 FQNEAQ come from the germline V gene (reference sequence). Between the trimmed V and J ends, which lost 5 bases and 1 base, there was a span of 8 bases. The CDR3 runs 13 residues. CDR3 sequence (DNA): TGTGCCAGCAGCCCTGGGAGTAACTATGGCTACACCTTC. This codes for CASSPGSNYGYTF.

This chain connects TRBV21-1 to TRBJ2-7; TRBD2, the D gene given by the table, was not confirmed from the DNA. TRBV21-1 is given as a pseudogene. The CDR3 is made up of 12 amino acids. The DNA of the CDR3 is TGTGCCAGCAGCAAAGAAGTCGGCGAGCAGTACTTC. This gives the protein CASSKEVGEQYF.

The chain links TRBV9 to TRBJ1-1; TRBD1 aligns across 7 bases. The CDR3 contains 14 residues. Trimming removed 3 bases from V and 2 bases from J; junction bases left unmatched: 4. From germline, CDR1 is SGDLS and CDR2 YYNGEE. The CDR3 protein is CASSEGTDNTEAFF. In DNA, the CDR3 is TGTGCCAGCAGCGAAGGGACAGACAACACTGAAGCTTTCTTT.

This clone has only a few counts. V is TRBV29-1 and J is TRBJ2-3; 12 bases fit TRBD2. Germline V lookup: CDR1 SQVTM, CDR2 ANQGSEA. V shed 6 bases and J 4 bases; nucleotides not matched to a gene: 8. This CDR3 is 15 amino acids long. The CDR3 region is CSVQTSGSGADTQYF. In DNA, the CDR3 is TGCAGCGTCCAGACTAGCGGGAGTGGCGCAGATACGCAGTATTTT.

The chain links TRBV5-1 to TRBJ1-2, with a tentative D call TRBD1 (6 bases). V was pared by 0 bases and J by 3 bases, with 6 bases between. The CDR3 consists of 13 residues. The germline V gene has CDR1 SGHRS and CDR2 YFSETQ. The CDR3 spells CASSLGTDYGYTF. The CDR3 bases are TGCGCCAGCAGCTTGGGGACAGACTATGGCTACACCTTC. Full variable domain (remainder filled in from reference TRBV5-1 and TRBJ1-2): KAGVTQTPRYLIKTRGQQVTLSCSPISGHRSVSWYQQTPGQGLQFLFEYFSETQRNKGNFPGRFSGRQFSNSRSEMNVSTLELGDSALYLCASSLGTDYGYTFGSGTRLTVV.

V usage is TRBV2 and J usage is TRBJ2-7, with 12 positions matching TRBD1. Germline V CDR1 and CDR2: SNHLY, FYNNEI. There are 15 residues in the CDR3. After removal of 2 bases from V and 2 bases from J, the junction contained 1 base not matched to a gene. The CDR3, as DNA: TGTGCCAGCAGTGAAAGGGACAGGGGGCCCTACGAGCAGTACTTC. Protein sequence: CASSERDRGPYEQYF. Filled out from reference TRBV2 and TRBJ2-7, the complete variable domain reads EPEVTQTPSHQVTQMGQEVILRCVPISNHLYFYWYRQILGQKVEFLVSFYNNEISEKSEIFDDQFSVERPDGSNFTLKIRSTKLEDSAMYFCASSERDRGPYEQYFGPGTRLTVT.

The chain combines TRBV28 with TRBJ1-1, with 10 bases fitting TRBD1. Germline CDR1 MDHEN, CDR2 SYDVKM. This CDR3 comprises 15 residues. The V segment lost 5 bases and the J segment 1 base; nucleotides outside the gene matches: 4. The CDR3 nucleotides read TGTGCCAGCAGTCGAGGGACAGGGGCGAACACTGAAGCTTTCTTT. Translated, it gives CASSRGTGANTEAFF.

DNA for the CDR3: TGTGCCAGCAGCGTAGGTCAGAGGACTAGCGGGGTGTACAATGAGCAGTTCTTC. It codes for CASSVGQRTSGVYNEQFF. V gene TRBV9 combines with J gene TRBJ2-1; TRBD2 matches 12 bases. After removal of 0 bases from V and 4 bases from J, the junction contained 8 bases not matched to a gene. The CDR3 runs 18 residues. In germline, CDR1 is SGDLS, CDR2 YYNGEE.

This clone was seen just once. Sequence at one end of the junction differs from germline and may be a read error. J is TRBJ2-3 and V is TRBV7-7; 13 bases fit TRBD2. The CDR3 loop spans 16 amino acids. The germline V gene has CDR1 SSHAT and CDR2 FNYEAQ (reference sequence). Here the CDR3 DNA reads TGTGCTAGCAGCCCGGGACTAGCGGGACGTGCAGATACGCAGTATTTT. It specifies CASSPGLAGRADTQYF. Complete variable domain (other parts from reference TRBV7-7 and TRBJ2-3): GAGVSQSPRYKVTKRGQDVTLRCDPISSHATLYWYQQALGQGPEFLTYFNYEAQPDKSGLPSDRFSAERPEGSISTLTIQRTEQRDSAMYRCASSPGLAGRADTQYFGPGTRLTVL.

V and J are TRBV25-1 and TRBJ1-1; D gene ambiguous. This CDR3 has 11 residues. Germline-derived CDR1 and CDR2 are MGHDK and SYGVNS. Deletions cut 8 bases from V and 5 bases from J, with 9 bases between. The CDR3 loop is CASSLSTEAFF. The DNA of the CDR3 is TGTGCCAGCTCCCTTAGTACTGAAGCTTTCTTT.

The chain combines TRBV30 with TRBJ1-4; TRBD1 agrees at 12 bases. V gave up 0 bases and J gave up 10 bases; unmatched junction bases: 9. Looked up from germline, CDR1 is GTSNPN and CDR2 is SVGIG (reference sequence). The CDR3 covers 16 residues. This CDR3 is CAWSVRDRGLVGKLFF. DNA for the CDR3: TGTGCCTGGAGTGTAAGGGACAGGGGGCTGGTGGGAAAACTGTTTTTT. Variable domain in full (rest from reference TRBV30 and TRBJ1-4): SQTIHQWPATLVQPVGSPLSLECTVEGTSNPNLYWYRQAAGRGLQLLFYSVGIGQISSEVPQNLSASRPQDRQFILSSKKLLLSDSGFYLCAWSVRDRGLVGKLFFGSGTQLSVL.

This chain connects TRBV5-4 to TRBJ2-7, with 9 positions matching TRBD1. The CDR3 contains 14 residues. CDR1 is SGHNT and CDR2 is YYREEE in the germline V gene (reference sequence). The V gene end was trimmed by 3 bases and the J gene end by 2 bases; junction bases not matched to a gene: 3. CDR3 loop: CASSSRDRAYEQYF. In nucleotides, the CDR3 is TGTGCCAGCAGCTCCCGGGACAGGGCCTACGAGCAGTACTTC.

This clone has only a few counts. The chain has TRBV2 and TRBJ2-3, with D possibly being TRBD2 (6 bases). V lost 6 bases and J lost 4, with 11 bases in between. Germline V lookup: CDR1 SNHLY, CDR2 FYNNEI. There are 13 residues in the CDR3. CDR3 DNA sequence: TGTGCCAGCAGGGTCGGGAGTGCAGATACGCAGTATTTT. Protein product: CASRVGSADTQYF.

The chain links TRBV30 to TRBJ2-1, with TRBD2 matching 12 bases. J gave up 7 bases and V 3 bases, and 7 bases lay outside the gene matches. The CDR3 is made up of 15 amino acids. Germline CDR1 and CDR2: GTSNPN and SVGIG (reference sequence). As DNA, the CDR3 is TGTGCCTGGAGGGAGACTAGCGGGAGTTGGAATGAGCAGTTCTTC. Its protein is CAWRETSGSWNEQFF.

The count of this clone is one. The chain couples TRBV5-1 to TRBJ2-3; 9 bases are a match to TRBD2. From germline, CDR1 is SGHRS and CDR2 YFSETQ. V was clipped by 3 bases and J by 0 bases; unmatched bases: 5. CDR3 size: 16 residues. This chain's CDR3 is CASSSGLAASTDTQYF. The CDR3 coding sequence is TGCGCCAGCAGCTCGGGACTAGCAGCTAGCACAGATACGCAGTATTTT.

The J gene is TRBJ2-6, the V gene TRBV5-8, with a possible D match to TRBD2 (5 bases). CDR3 size: 14 residues. Germline assignment: CDR1 SGHTS and CDR2 YDEGEE. Between the trimmed V and J ends, which lost 6 bases and 4 bases, there was a span of 11 bases. CDR3 sequence reads: CASTYLAGANVLTF. CDR3 bases: TGTGCCAGCACCTACCTAGCAGGGGCCAACGTCCTGACTTTC.

J is TRBJ2-3 and V is TRBV28; TRBD2 agrees at 14 bases. This CDR3 is 17 amino acids long. The germline V gene encodes CDR1 MDHEN and CDR2 SYDVKM. The J segment lost 5 bases and the V segment lost 5 bases, leaving 9 bases of the junction unmatched. The CDR3 spells CASSAQGTSGRGDTQYF. CDR3 DNA: TGTGCCAGCAGTGCCCAAGGGACTAGCGGGAGAGGAGATACGCAGTATTTT.

The chain recombines TRBV5-4 with TRBJ1-1; TRBD1 aligns across 9 bases. Germline CDR1 reads SGHNT; CDR2 reads YYREEE (reference sequence). This CDR3 has 14 amino acids. The ends lost 3 bases at V and 7 bases at J; junction bases unmatched: 7. CDR3 nucleotides: TGTGCCAGCAGCTCGCGACAGGGGGAGGGTGAAGCTTTCTTT. Residues: CASSSRQGEGEAFF. The variable domain in full, with the rest retrieved from reference TRBV5-4 and TRBJ1-1, is ETGVTQSPTHLIKTRGQQVTLRCSSQSGHNTVSWYQQALGQGPQFIFQYYREEENGRGNFPPRFSGLQFPNYSSELNVNALELDDSALYLCASSSRQGEGEAFFGQGTRLTVV.

The rearrangement uses TRBV9 and TRBJ2-2; the match to TRBD2 covers 7 bases. J was trimmed by 5 bases and V by 3 bases; bases with no gene match: 7. This CDR3 contains 15 residues. Germline values: CDR1 SGDLS, CDR2 YYNGEE. CDR3 in DNA: TGTGCCAGCAGCGCAGGCGGGGGTAGGACCGGGGAGCTGTTTTTT. The encoded protein is CASSAGGGRTGELFF.